The 24 T cell receptor beta chains in this list originate from one sample, sequenced in a study of blood T cell repertoires in COVID-19. Clones were sequenced by immunoSEQ multiplex PCR, and TCRdb holds only the in-frame ones, with some missing. The sample lists more than 200,000 clones, around nine tenths seen once, with approximately 1.6% in the top ten. Sequenced: PBMCs or T cells enriched from blood (not recorded which). These receptors originate from a woman aged 45-65 years who had recovered from COVID-19.

The J gene is TRBJ1-3, the V gene TRBV5-1; 10 bases align to TRBD1. This CDR3 comprises 14 residues. CDR1 and CDR2 (germline): SGHRS, YFSETQ. V dropped 4 bases and J dropped 9; count of bases not matched to a gene: 7. CDR3 in DNA: TGCGCCAGCAGCGTGGACAGGGGGGACGGCACCATATATTTT. This codes for CASSVDRGDGTIYF.

This clone was found a few times. The chain has TRBV14 and TRBJ2-2, with 8 bases lining up with TRBD2. The CDR3 spans 18 residues. J was trimmed by 2 bases and V by 1 base; bases with no gene match: 9. Germline loops: CDR1 SGHDN, CDR2 FVKESK. CDR3 residues: CASSQARAGDRNTGELFF. CDR3 bases: TGTGCCAGCAGCCAAGCGCGAGCGGGAGATCGAAACACCGGGGAGCTGTTTTTT.

The V call is TRBV28, the J call TRBJ2-3, with 9 bases that match TRBD2. The trim removed 6 bases at V and 4 bases at J, leaving 8 bases unmatched. CDR3 length: 15 residues. CDR1 and CDR2 from the germline V gene are MDHEN and SYDVKM. CDR3 residues: CASSLSGSRADTQYF. CDR3 DNA: TGTGCCAGCAGCCTTAGCGGGAGCAGGGCAGATACGCAGTATTTT.

Only a few counts were recorded for this clone. The genes are TRBV6-5 and TRBJ1-1; D unresolved. V lost 7 bases and J 6 bases, leaving 12 bases between the germline ends. CDR3 length: 12 residues. Germline V gives CDR1 MNHEY, CDR2 SVGAGI. The CDR3: CASKFEGSEAFF. The DNA for the CDR3 is TGTGCCAGCAAATTCGAGGGTTCTGAAGCTTTCTTT.

This clone was found once. This chain connects TRBV29-1 to TRBJ1-2; D is perhaps TRBD1 (5 bases). The germline gives CDR1 SQVTM, CDR2 ANQGSEA. With 6 bases removed from V and 4 bases from J, the gap between germline ends came to 18 bases. CDR3 length: 14 amino acids. The CDR3 sequence is CSVGPPLGPYGYTF. In DNA form, the CDR3 reads TGCAGCGTGGGGCCCCCGTTAGGACCCTATGGCTACACCTTC.

This clone was observed a single time. V gene TRBV28 combines with J gene TRBJ2-6, with D unresolved. The CDR3 contains 15 residues. V was cut by 2 bases and J by 0 bases, with 5 bases left in between. In germline, CDR1 is MDHEN, CDR2 SYDVKM. The CDR3 DNA reads as TGTGCCAGCAGTTTAGCGATCTCTGGGGCCAACGTCCTGACTTTC. Translating it yields CASSLAISGANVLTF.

This clone has a single count. The J gene is TRBJ1-2, the V gene TRBV30; possible D gene TRBD1, 5 bases. This CDR3 contains 13 residues. Looked up from germline, CDR1 is GTSNPN and CDR2 is SVGIG (reference sequence). V lost 2 bases, J lost 8 bases, and 15 bases lay in between. The CDR3, as DNA: TGTGCCTGGAGTTTTTATAAGGAGGGGGGCTACACCTTC. This gives the protein CAWSFYKEGGYTF.

CDR3 DNA sequence: TGTGCCAGCACCCTCGGACAGGGCGGCTATGGCTACACCTTC. This gives the protein CASTLGQGGYGYTF. The chain combines TRBV6-5 with TRBJ1-2; 8 nucleotides match TRBD1. CDR1 and CDR2 (germline): MNHEY, SVGAGI. CDR3 size: 14 residues. Trimming cost V 7 bases and J 4 bases; bases outside gene matches: 8.

This clone was seen a single time. The chain carries TRBV5-5 and TRBJ2-3; 7 positions agree with TRBD2. The CDR3 has 18 amino acids. Germline loops: CDR1 SGHKS, CDR2 YYEKEE (reference sequence). J was trimmed by 6 bases and V by 1 base; bases with no gene match: 17. CDR3 nucleotide sequence: TGTGCCAGCAGCTTGTTATTCTATAGGGCGGGAGAAGTGGATACGCAGTATTTT. Amino acids: CASSLLFYRAGEVDTQYF. Variable domain in full (rest from reference TRBV5-5 and TRBJ2-3): DAGVTQSPTHLIKTRGQQVTLRCSPISGHKSVSWYQQVLGQGPQFIFQYYEKEERGRGNFPDRFSARQFPNYSSELNVNALLLGDSALYLCASSLLFYRAGEVDTQYFGPGTRLTVL.

V gene TRBV6-5 combines with J gene TRBJ1-3, with 10 nucleotides matching TRBD1. The V gene's germline CDR1 is MNHEY and CDR2 SVGAGI. Trimming cost V 0 bases and J 5 bases; bases outside gene matches: 1. The CDR3 has 15 residues. CDR3 in amino acids: CASSYSDRGRNTIYF. The CDR3 DNA sequence: TGTGCCAGCAGTTACTCGGACAGGGGGAGAAACACCATATATTTT.

The chain carries TRBV28 and TRBJ2-6, with 10 bases lining up with TRBD1. Per the germline V gene, CDR1 is MDHEN and CDR2 is SYDVKM. The junction had 4 bases not matched to a gene; V was cut back by 8 bases and J by 0 bases. The length of the CDR3 is 16 residues. CDR3 residues: CASRTGGRSGANVLTF. Here the CDR3 DNA reads TGTGCCAGCCGGACAGGGGGTCGCTCTGGGGCCAACGTCCTGACTTTC.

The chain uses TRBV18 and TRBJ2-5, with D possibly matching TRBD1 (5 bases). Germline V gives CDR1 KGHSH, CDR2 LQKENI. The CDR3 is made up of 13 amino acids. Trimming removed 5 bases at V and 7 bases at J, with 14 bases between. CDR3 in amino acids: CASSEQDRGTQYF. The CDR3, as DNA: TGTGCCAGCTCAGAACAGGACCGAGGGACCCAGTACTTC.

V and J are TRBV2 and TRBJ2-1; 14 bases align to TRBD2. The CDR3 runs 15 residues. With 8 bases clipped from V and 9 bases from J, the junction kept 9 bases outside the gene matches. CDR1 SNHLY and CDR2 FYNNEI come from the germline V gene. CDR3 in amino acids: CASHKGLAGAGEQFF. In DNA form, the CDR3 reads TGTGCCAGCCATAAGGGACTAGCGGGAGCCGGTGAGCAGTTCTTC. Complete variable domain (other parts from reference TRBV2 and TRBJ2-1): EPEVTQTPSHQVTQMGQEVILRCVPISNHLYFYWYRQILGQKVEFLVSFYNNEISEKSEIFDDQFSVERPDGSNFTLKIRSTKLEDSAMYFCASHKGLAGAGEQFFGPGTRLTVL.

The chain is built from TRBV10-1 and TRBJ2-1; 8 bases map to TRBD1. The CDR3 extends over 14 amino acids. CDR1 is WNHNN, CDR2 SYGVQD, per germline (reference sequence). V was pared by 3 bases and J by 5 bases, with 3 bases of the junction left unmatched. The CDR3 DNA reads as TGCGCCAGCAGTGAAGGACAGGGAGACAATGAGCAGTTCTTC. It is translated as CASSEGQGDNEQFF.

The rearrangement uses TRBV4-3 and TRBJ2-7; possibly TRBD2 for D (6 bases). V lost 0 bases and J 3 bases, leaving 9 bases between the germline ends. Germline V gives CDR1 LGHNA, CDR2 YSLEER. CDR3 length equals 14 residues. This CDR3 is CASSQDSGGYEQYF. CDR3 DNA: TGCGCCAGCAGCCAAGATTCCGGGGGCTACGAGCAGTACTTC.

V usage is TRBV30 and J usage is TRBJ1-1, with 10 bases matching TRBD1. The CDR3 spans 14 residues. In germline, CDR1 is GTSNPN, CDR2 SVGIG (reference sequence). With 3 bases clipped from V and 10 bases from J, the junction kept 11 bases outside the gene matches. CDR3 sequence: CAWRPGTGVDRAFF. The DNA for the CDR3 is TGTGCCTGGAGGCCCGGGACAGGGGTAGATAGAGCTTTCTTT.

This sequence joins TRBV7-9 and TRBJ2-7; TRBD2 agrees at 8 bases. Germline assignment: CDR1 SEHNR and CDR2 FQNEAQ (reference sequence). The CDR3 length is 14 residues. V was pared by 5 bases and J by 2 bases, with 5 bases of the junction left unmatched. DNA for the CDR3: TGTGCCAGCAGCCCTAGCGGGTCAACCTACGAGCAGTACTTC. Translation: CASSPSGSTYEQYF.

V usage is TRBV28 and J usage is TRBJ2-7; TRBD2 might be the D (5 bases). The V and J ends lost 2 bases and 5 bases respectively, with 7 bases between them. The CDR3 consists of 12 residues. Germline values: CDR1 MDHEN, CDR2 SYDVKM. The CDR3 here is CASSLVANEQYF. In nucleotides, the CDR3 is TGTGCCAGCAGTTTAGTAGCGAACGAGCAGTACTTC. Variable domain in full (rest from reference TRBV28 and TRBJ2-7): DVKVTQSSRYLVKRTGEKVFLECVQDMDHENMFWYRQDPGLGLRLIYFSYDVKMKEKGDIPEGYSVSREKKERFSLILESASTNQTSMYLCASSLVANEQYFGPGTRLTVT.

The genes are TRBV4-3 and TRBJ1-4, with 9 bases lining up with TRBD1. Trimming removed 3 bases from V and 6 bases from J; junction bases left unmatched: 11. The CDR3 runs 17 residues. Germline CDR1 LGHNA, CDR2 YSLEER. The CDR3 reads CASSQEPPGQGYEKLFF. Here the CDR3 DNA reads TGCGCCAGCAGCCAGGAACCCCCGGGACAGGGATATGAAAAACTGTTTTTT.

The gene calls are TRBV6-1 and TRBJ1-1, with D unresolved. Germline CDR1 is MNHNS and CDR2 is SASEGT. The CDR3 spans 14 residues. Trimming took 3 bases from V and 0 from J, leaving 8 bases between them. CDR3 bases: TGTGCCAGCAGTGATGTACACCTGAACACTGAAGCTTTCTTT. Translation gives CASSDVHLNTEAFF.

The V and J genes are TRBV4-1 and TRBJ2-7; D remains ambiguous. The CDR3 loop spans 16 amino acids. Trimming shortened V by 2 bases and J by 0 bases, and 14 bases separated the two germline ends. CDR1 and CDR2 (germline): MGHRA, YSYEKL. CDR3 loop: CASSQWAQALSYEQYF. The CDR3 coding sequence is TGCGCCAGCAGCCAATGGGCGCAAGCCCTCTCCTACGAGCAGTACTTC.

The rearrangement links TRBV5-1 to TRBJ1-1, with TRBD1 matching over 10 bases. This CDR3 has 14 amino acids. The germline CDR1 and CDR2 sequences are SGHRS and YFSETQ. J gave up 10 bases and V 6 bases, and 12 bases lay outside the gene matches. CDR3 bases: TGCGCCAGCACTACGACAGGGGGCGCCTGGGGAGCTTTCTTT. It translates to CASTTTGGAWGAFF.

J is TRBJ1-6 and V is TRBV7-2; tentatively, D is TRBD1 (6 bases). This CDR3 is 16 amino acids long. V was trimmed by 5 bases and J by 1 base, leaving 12 bases between them. The germline CDR1 and CDR2 sequences are SGHTA and FQGNSA. CDR3 DNA sequence: TGTGCCAGCAGCAACAACAGGGTTTCCTATAATTCACCCCTCCACTTT. As protein: CASSNNRVSYNSPLHF.

The CDR3 spells CASSAPRLALQETQYF. The DNA of the CDR3 is TGTGCCAGTAGTGCCCCTAGACTAGCACTTCAAGAGACCCAGTACTTC. The chain carries TRBV19 and TRBJ2-5; 7 bases line up with TRBD2. Germline V lookup: CDR1 LNHDA, CDR2 SQIVND (reference sequence). The junction had 11 bases not matched to a gene; V was cut back by 5 bases and J by 2 bases. The CDR3 sequence is 16 residues long.